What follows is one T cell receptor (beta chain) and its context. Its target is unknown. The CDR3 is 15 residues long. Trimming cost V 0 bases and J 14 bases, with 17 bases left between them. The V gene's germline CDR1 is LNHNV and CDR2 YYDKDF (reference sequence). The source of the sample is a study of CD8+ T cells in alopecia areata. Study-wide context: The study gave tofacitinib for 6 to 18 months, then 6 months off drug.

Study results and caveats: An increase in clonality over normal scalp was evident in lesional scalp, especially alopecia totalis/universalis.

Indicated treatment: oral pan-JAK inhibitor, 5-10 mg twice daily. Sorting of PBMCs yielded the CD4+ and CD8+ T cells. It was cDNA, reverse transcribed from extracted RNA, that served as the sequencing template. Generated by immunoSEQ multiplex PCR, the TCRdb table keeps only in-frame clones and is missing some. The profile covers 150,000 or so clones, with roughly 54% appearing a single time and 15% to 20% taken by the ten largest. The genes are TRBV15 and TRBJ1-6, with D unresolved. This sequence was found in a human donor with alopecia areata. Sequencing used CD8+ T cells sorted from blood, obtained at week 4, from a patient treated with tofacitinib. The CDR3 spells CATSRDRQMGRALHF. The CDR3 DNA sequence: TGTGCCACCAGCAGAGATCGTCAGATGGGGAGGGCCCTCCACTTT.